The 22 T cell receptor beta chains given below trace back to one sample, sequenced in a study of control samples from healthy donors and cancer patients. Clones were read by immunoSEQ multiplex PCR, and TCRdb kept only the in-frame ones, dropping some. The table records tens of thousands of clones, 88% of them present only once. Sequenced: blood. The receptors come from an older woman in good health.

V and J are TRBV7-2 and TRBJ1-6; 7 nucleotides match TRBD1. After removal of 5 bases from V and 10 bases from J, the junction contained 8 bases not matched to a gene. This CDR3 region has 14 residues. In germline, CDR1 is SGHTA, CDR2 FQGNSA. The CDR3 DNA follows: TGTGCCAGCAGCATTCCCACAGGGGTCTCACCCCTCCACTTT. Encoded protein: CASSIPTGVSPLHF. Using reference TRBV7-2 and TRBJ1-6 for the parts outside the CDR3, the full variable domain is GAGVSQSPSNKVTEKGKDVELRCDPISGHTALYWYRQSLGQGLEFLIYFQGNSAPDKSGLPSDRFSAERTGGSVSTLTIQRTQQEDSAVYLCASSIPTGVSPLHFGNGTRLTVT.

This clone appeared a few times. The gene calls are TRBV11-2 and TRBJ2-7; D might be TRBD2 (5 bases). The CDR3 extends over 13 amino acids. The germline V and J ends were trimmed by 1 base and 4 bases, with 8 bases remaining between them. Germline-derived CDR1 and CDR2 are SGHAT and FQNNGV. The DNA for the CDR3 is TGTGCCAGCAGCTTAGTGGGCGGGTACGAGCAGTACTTC. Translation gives CASSLVGGYEQYF.

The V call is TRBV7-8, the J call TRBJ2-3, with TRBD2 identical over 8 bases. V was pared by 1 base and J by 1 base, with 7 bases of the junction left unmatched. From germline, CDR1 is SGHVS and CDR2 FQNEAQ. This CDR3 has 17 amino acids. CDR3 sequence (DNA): TGTGCCAGCAGCTTAGTATGGGGGCGGGGGGGCACAGATACGCAGTATTTT. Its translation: CASSLVWGRGGTDTQYF. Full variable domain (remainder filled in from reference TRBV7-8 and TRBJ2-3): GAGVSQSPRYKVAKRGQDVALRCDPISGHVSLFWYQQALGQGPEFLTYFQNEAQLDKSGLPSDRFFAERPEGSVSTLKIQRTQQEDSAVYLCASSLVWGRGGTDTQYFGPGTRLTVL.

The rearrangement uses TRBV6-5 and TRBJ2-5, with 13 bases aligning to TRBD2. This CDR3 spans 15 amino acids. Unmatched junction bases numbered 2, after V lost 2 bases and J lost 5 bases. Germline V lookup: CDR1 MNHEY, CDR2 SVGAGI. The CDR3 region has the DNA TGTGCCAGCAGTTACACTAGCGGGGGGGCCGAGACCCAGTACTTC. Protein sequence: CASSYTSGGAETQYF.

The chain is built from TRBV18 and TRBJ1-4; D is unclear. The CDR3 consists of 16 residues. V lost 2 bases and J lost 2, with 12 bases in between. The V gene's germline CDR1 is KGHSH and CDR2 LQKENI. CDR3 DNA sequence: TGTGCCAGCTCACCAGGCAGGATCGGTACTAATGAAAAACTGTTTTTT. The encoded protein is CASSPGRIGTNEKLFF.

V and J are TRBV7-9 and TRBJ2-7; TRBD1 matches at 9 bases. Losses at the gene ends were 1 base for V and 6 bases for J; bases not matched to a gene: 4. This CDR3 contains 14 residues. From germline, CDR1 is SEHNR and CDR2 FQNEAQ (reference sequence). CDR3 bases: TGTGCCAGCAGCTTAGGGACAGGGGTTATCGAGCAGTACTTC. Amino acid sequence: CASSLGTGVIEQYF.

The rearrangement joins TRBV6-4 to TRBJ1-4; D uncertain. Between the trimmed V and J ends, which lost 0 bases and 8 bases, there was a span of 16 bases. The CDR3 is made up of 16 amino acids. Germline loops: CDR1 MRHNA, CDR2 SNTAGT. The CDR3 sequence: CASSDSGRGVGEKLFF. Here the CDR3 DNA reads TGTGCCAGCAGTGACTCAGGTCGGGGAGTAGGGGAAAAACTGTTTTTT.

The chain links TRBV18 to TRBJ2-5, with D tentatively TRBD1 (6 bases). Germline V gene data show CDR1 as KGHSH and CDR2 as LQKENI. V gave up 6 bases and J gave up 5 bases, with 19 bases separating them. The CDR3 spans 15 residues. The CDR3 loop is CASSRDITLRETQYF. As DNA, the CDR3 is TGTGCCAGCTCCCGGGACATCACTCTGAGGGAGACCCAGTACTTC.

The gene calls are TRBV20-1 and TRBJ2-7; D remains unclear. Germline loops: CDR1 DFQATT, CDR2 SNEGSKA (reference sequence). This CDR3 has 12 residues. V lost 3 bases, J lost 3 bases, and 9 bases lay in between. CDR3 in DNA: TGCAGTGCTAGTCTGCAAGACTACGAGCAGTACTTC. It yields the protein CSASLQDYEQYF.

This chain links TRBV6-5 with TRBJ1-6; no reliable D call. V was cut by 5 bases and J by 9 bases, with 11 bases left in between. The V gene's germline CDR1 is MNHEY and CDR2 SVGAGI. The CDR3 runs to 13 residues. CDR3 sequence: CASSPRTASPLHF. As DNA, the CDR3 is TGTGCCAGCAGTCCCCGGACGGCTTCACCCCTCCACTTT.

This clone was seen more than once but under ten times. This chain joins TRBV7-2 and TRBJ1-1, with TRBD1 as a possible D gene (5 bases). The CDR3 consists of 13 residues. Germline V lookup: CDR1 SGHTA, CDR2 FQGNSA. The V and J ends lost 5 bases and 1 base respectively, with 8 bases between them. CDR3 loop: CASSQGRNTEAFF. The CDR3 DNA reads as TGTGCCAGCAGCCAGGGTCGGAACACTGAAGCTTTCTTT. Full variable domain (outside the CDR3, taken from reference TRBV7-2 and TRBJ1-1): GAGVSQSPSNKVTEKGKDVELRCDPISGHTALYWYRQSLGQGLEFLIYFQGNSAPDKSGLPSDRFSAERTGGSVSTLTIQRTQQEDSAVYLCASSQGRNTEAFFGQGTRLTVV.

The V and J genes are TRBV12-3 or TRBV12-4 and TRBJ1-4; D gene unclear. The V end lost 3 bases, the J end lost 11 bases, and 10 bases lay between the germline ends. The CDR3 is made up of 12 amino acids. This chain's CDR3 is CASSFDLPKLFF. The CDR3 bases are TGTGCCAGCAGTTTTGACCTCCCGAAACTGTTTTTT.

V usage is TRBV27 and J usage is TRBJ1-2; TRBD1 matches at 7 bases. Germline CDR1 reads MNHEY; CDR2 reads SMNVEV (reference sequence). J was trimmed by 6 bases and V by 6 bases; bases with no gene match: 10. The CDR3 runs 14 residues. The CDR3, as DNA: TGTGCCAGCAGCCCAAGGGGACAGATGGATGGCTACACCTTC. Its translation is CASSPRGQMDGYTF.

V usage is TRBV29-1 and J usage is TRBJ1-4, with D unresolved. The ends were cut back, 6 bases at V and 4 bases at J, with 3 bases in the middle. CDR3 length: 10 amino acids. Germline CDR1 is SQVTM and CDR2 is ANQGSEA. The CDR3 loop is CSVGNEKLFF. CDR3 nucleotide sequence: TGCAGCGTCGGTAATGAAAAACTGTTTTTT.

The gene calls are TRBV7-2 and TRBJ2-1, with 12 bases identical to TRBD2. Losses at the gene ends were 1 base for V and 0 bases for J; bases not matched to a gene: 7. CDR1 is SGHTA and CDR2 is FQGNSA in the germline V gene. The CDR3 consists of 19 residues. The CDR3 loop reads CASSLGPSGRADSYNEQFF. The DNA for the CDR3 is TGTGCCAGCAGCTTAGGGCCTAGCGGGAGGGCCGACTCCTACAATGAGCAGTTCTTC.

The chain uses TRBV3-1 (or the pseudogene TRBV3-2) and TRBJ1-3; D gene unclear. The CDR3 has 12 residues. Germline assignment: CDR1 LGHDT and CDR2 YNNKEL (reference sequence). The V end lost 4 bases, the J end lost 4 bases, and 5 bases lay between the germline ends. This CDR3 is CASSPQGNTIYF. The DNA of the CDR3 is TGTGCCAGCAGCCCTCAAGGAAACACCATATATTTT.

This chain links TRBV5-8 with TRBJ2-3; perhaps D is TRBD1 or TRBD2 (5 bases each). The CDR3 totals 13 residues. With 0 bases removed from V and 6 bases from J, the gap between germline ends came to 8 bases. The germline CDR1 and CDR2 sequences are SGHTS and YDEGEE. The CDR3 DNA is TGTGCCAGCAGCTTGGGAGGGGCGGATACGCAGTATTTT. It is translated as CASSLGGADTQYF.

CDR3 nucleotide sequence: TGTGCCAGTAGTCTCGATCGACAGAATACGCAGTATTTT. Protein product: CASSLDRQNTQYF. This chain joins TRBV19 and TRBJ2-3; possibly TRBD1 for D (5 bases). CDR1 LNHDA and CDR2 SQIVND come from the germline V gene (reference sequence). The CDR3 sequence is 13 residues long. V gave up 5 bases and J gave up 7 bases, with 13 bases separating them.

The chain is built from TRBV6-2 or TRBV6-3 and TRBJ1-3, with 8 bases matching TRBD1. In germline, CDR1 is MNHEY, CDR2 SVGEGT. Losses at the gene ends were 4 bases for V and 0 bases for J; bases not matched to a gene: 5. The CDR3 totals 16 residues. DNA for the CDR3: TGTGCCAGCAGTTCCCCGGGACAGGTCTCTGGAAACACCATATATTTT. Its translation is CASSSPGQVSGNTIYF.

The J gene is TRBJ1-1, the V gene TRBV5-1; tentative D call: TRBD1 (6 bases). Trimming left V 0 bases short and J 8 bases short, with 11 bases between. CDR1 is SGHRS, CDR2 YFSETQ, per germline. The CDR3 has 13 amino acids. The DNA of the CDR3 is TGCGCCAGCAGCTTGGCCTTAGGGGGGGAAGCTTTCTTT. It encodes CASSLALGGEAFF.

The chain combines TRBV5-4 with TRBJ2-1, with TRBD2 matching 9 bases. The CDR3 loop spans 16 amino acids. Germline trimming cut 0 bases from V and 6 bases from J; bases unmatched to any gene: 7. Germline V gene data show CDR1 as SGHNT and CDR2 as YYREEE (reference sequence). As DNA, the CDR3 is TGTGCCAGCAGCTTGGAGGGGGGACTAGCATTCAATGAGCAGTTCTTC. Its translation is CASSLEGGLAFNEQFF.

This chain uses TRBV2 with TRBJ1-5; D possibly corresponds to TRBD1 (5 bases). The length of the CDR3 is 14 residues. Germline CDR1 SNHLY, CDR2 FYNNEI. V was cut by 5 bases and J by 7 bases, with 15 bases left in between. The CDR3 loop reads CASSRTGVGQPQHF. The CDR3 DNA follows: TGTGCCAGCAGTAGGACGGGGGTGGGGCAGCCCCAGCATTTT.